Sequencing of this T cell receptor beta chain was carried out in a study of identifying expanded T cells in peripheral blood. This clone came up once. The target antigen is unknown. Findings of the study overall: Roughly 1.2 clones differed between technical replicates, versus approximately 16 and 20 over time. Across healthy donors, higher total template counts meant significantly greater approximately two-week count variance.

Healthy donors had no documented immune events, such as infections, while sampled. The assay was immunoSEQ multiplex PCR, and TCRdb's table has in-frame clones only and misses some. This repertoire shows nearly 60,000 clones, about nine tenths found once; its top ten account for roughly 3.5%. The junction had 5 bases not matched to a gene; V was cut back by 3 bases and J by 3 bases. Germline V CDR1 and CDR2: MDHEN, SYDVKM. The CDR3 length is 14 residues. Material for sequencing was blood. The TCR sequence derives from a person aged 18-70 years in good health. V gene TRBV28 combines with J gene TRBJ2-7; TRBD1 agrees at 7 bases. Here the CDR3 DNA reads TGTGCCAGCAGTTTTAGGGGGCAGAACTACGAGCAGTACTTC. Amino acid sequence: CASSFRGQNYEQYF.